This TCR beta chain was captured in a study of blood T cell repertoires in COVID-19. Study summary: The samples span acute and convalescent COVID-19 from the United States, Italy and Spain.

Per the study methods: Amplification with reference gene primers provided the estimates of nucleated cell counts. Here immunoSEQ multiplex PCR was the method, and the copy in TCRdb shows in-frame clones only, minus some. Clone size and V and J calls were adopted from that table, with D and trimming inferred from the DNA. The sample has around 300,000 clones; over 80% are singletons. Enrolled during active infection, Seattle patients were then followed longitudinally. Between the trimmed V and J ends, which lost 5 bases and 3 bases, there was a span of 14 bases. This CDR3 spans 14 amino acids. Germline V lookup: CDR1 SNHLY, CDR2 FYNNEI.

This receptor was obtained from a woman aged 50 to 60 with COVID-19, enrolled during active disease. The sequencing input was peripheral blood. The chain employs TRBV2 and TRBJ2-7; unclear D gene. The CDR3 region has the DNA TGTGCCAGCAGTATCGCCAGGATAGGCTACGAGCAGTACTTC. Translated, it gives CASSIARIGYEQYF.